This T cell receptor (beta chain) was identified during a study of shared clonotypes between healthy human individuals. In replicate PCRs of sorted subsets, roughly 200 ng DNA, tens of thousands of T cell genomes, was used. Per the original methods: ImmunoSEQ junction-only sequences lacked quality scores, so their filtering differed. Sequencing was performed with immunoSEQ multiplex PCR; in TCRdb, only in-frame clones are kept and a portion is missing. The V and J calls and clone size were taken over from that table, and D and trimming were inferred from the DNA. This table has 2 million to 2.5 million clones, 85% to 95% appearing once. Points from the study as a whole: Generally, estimated richness proved larger in naive subsets than it did in memory subsets. Relative to their counterparts shared across all four donors, non-shared clonotypes exhibited diminished generation probabilities.

Comment on this clone: Antigen unknown.

The V segment lost 5 bases and the J segment 14 bases; nucleotides outside the gene matches: 12. CDR3 length equals 14 residues. Germline V gene data show CDR1 as SGHVS and CDR2 as FNYEAQ. The V gene is TRBV7-6, the J gene TRBJ1-6; 7 bases fit TRBD1. The clonotype comes from a man between 18 and 29 years old in good health. The source material was naive CD4+ T cells sorted from blood. Subset specified: CD45RA+ positively selected. CDR3 sequence: CASSPGQVLFSLHF. Written as DNA, the CDR3 is TGTGCCAGCAGCCCAGGACAGGTTCTCTTCTCCCTCCACTTT.